These T cell receptor beta chains were read from a single sample in a study of CD8+ T cells in alopecia areata. Using immunoSEQ multiplex PCR, the repertoire was profiled, and TCRdb retains in-frame clones only, with some absent. Found here are 150,000 to 200,000 clones, 60% of them singletons; the top ten hold just over 1%. Sequenced here: CD4+ T cells sorted from blood, sampled at week 24, from a patient treated with tofacitinib. All receptors come from a human donor with alopecia areata. Each CDR3 is given with its conserved first and last residue. Each record gives: CDR3 protein, CDR3 DNA, J gene, D gene, clone size, V gene. D genes are given only for firm matches. Clone size is not always given. Where it is, it says once, few, many or a class for expanded clones.

CASSLRSNNEQFF | TGCGCCAGCAGCTTACGGTCAAACAATGAGCAGTTCTTC | TRBJ2-1 | NA | NA | TRBV4-3
CASSRGWGMNTEAFF | TGTGCCAGCAGCCGGGGCTGGGGAATGAACACTGAAGCTTTCTTT | TRBJ1-1 | NA | NA | TRBV6-5
CASSLAPTGSTGELFF | TGTGCCAGCAGCTTAGCCCCGACAGGGAGCACCGGGGAGCTGTTTTTT | TRBJ2-2 | TRBD1 | NA | TRBV7-8
CASSQGQAGYGYTF | TGCGCCAGCAGCCAAGGACAGGCGGGCTATGGCTACACCTTC | TRBJ1-2 | NA | few | TRBV4-3
CASSPGTSGEQYF | TGTGCCAGCAGTCCCGGGACGTCAGGCGAGCAGTACTTC | TRBJ2-7 | NA | NA | TRBV2
CASSLEQGPYEQYF | TGCGCCAGCAGCTTGGAACAGGGCCCCTACGAGCAGTACTTC | TRBJ2-7 | NA | NA | TRBV5-1
CASSLGGASTDTQYF | TGTGCCAGCAGCTTAGGCGGGGCCAGCACAGATACGCAGTATTTT | TRBJ2-3 | NA | few | TRBV7-3
CASSIGTGGGQPQHF | TGTGCCAGTAGTATCGGGACAGGGGGCGGTCAGCCCCAGCATTTT | TRBJ1-5 | TRBD1 | NA | TRBV19
CASSRTGAVDTQYF | TGTGCCAGCAGTCGGACAGGGGCGGTAGATACGCAGTATTTT | TRBJ2-3 | TRBD1 | NA | TRBV27
CASSSQTGDNSPLHF | TGTGCCAGCAGCTCCCAGACAGGGGATAATTCACCCCTCCACTTT | TRBJ1-6 | TRBD1 | NA | TRBV7-6
CASSEAGTALDYTF | TGTGCCAGCAGTGAAGCGGGGACGGCGTTAGACTACACCTTC | TRBJ1-2 | NA | NA | TRBV2
CASRRDRREFYEQYF | TGCGCCAGCAGACGGGACAGGAGAGAGTTCTACGAGCAGTACTTC | TRBJ2-7 | TRBD1 | NA | TRBV5-1
CASSLIEGSETQYF | TGCGCCAGCAGCTTGATCGAGGGTTCGGAGACCCAGTACTTC | TRBJ2-5 | NA | NA | TRBV5-1
CSARQIEAFF | TGCAGCGCAAGACAGATTGAAGCTTTCTTT | TRBJ1-1 | NA | NA | TRBV29-1
CAWRPIQGLVNEQFF | TGTGCCTGGAGACCTATACAGGGTCTAGTGAATGAGCAGTTCTTC | TRBJ2-1 | NA | NA | TRBV30
CASSLAWGGSPLHF | TGCGCCAGCAGCTTGGCCTGGGGAGGTTCACCCCTCCACTTT | TRBJ1-6 | NA | NA | TRBV5-1
CSVRPGLHTDTQYF | TGCAGCGTAAGACCCGGACTGCACACAGATACGCAGTATTTT | TRBJ2-3 | NA | NA | TRBV29-1
CAISESLTSGNEQFF | TGTGCCATCAGTGAGTCTTTGACTAGCGGCAATGAGCAGTTCTTC | TRBJ2-1 | TRBD2 | few | TRBV10-3
CASSSGQEMGYTF | TGTGCCAGCAGCAGCGGACAGGAGATGGGCTACACCTTC | TRBJ1-2 | TRBD1 | NA | TRBV5-6
CASSGGDRAYEQYF | TGTGCCAGCAGTGGGGGGGACAGAGCCTACGAGCAGTACTTC | TRBJ2-7 | NA | NA | TRBV2
CSGRGTEAFF | TGCAGCGGACGGGGGACTGAAGCTTTCTTT | TRBJ1-1 | NA | NA | TRBV29-1
CAIKIGESYEQYF | TGTGCCATCAAGATTGGGGAATCCTACGAGCAGTACTTC | TRBJ2-7 | NA | few | TRBV10-3
CSVSSGVAGELFF | TGCAGCGTTTCGAGCGGGGTGGCCGGGGAGCTGTTTTTT | TRBJ2-2 | TRBD2 | NA | TRBV29-1
CAWSYGELFF | TGTGCCTGGAGTTACGGGGAGCTGTTTTTT | TRBJ2-2 | NA | few | TRBV30
CASSQGQALETQYF | TGCGCCAGCAGCCAAGGGCAGGCTCTGGAGACCCAGTACTTC | TRBJ2-5 | NA | NA | TRBV4-3
CSVVQDYGYTF | TGCAGCGTTGTCCAGGACTATGGCTACACCTTC | TRBJ1-2 | NA | once | TRBV29-1
CASSPGPIEAFF | TGTGCCAGCAGTCCCGGACCGATTGAAGCTTTCTTT | TRBJ1-1 | NA | NA | TRBV7-2
CSVNLGGDEQYF | TGCAGCGTCAACCTTGGGGGGGACGAGCAGTACTTC | TRBJ2-7 | TRBD2 | NA | TRBV29-1
CASSYLGGPPEAFF | TGTGCCAGCAGTTACTTAGGGGGCCCCCCTGAAGCTTTCTTT | TRBJ1-1 | TRBD1 | NA | TRBV6-5
CSVYSDTYEQYF | TGCAGCGTGTATTCAGATACCTACGAGCAGTACTTC | TRBJ2-7 | NA | NA | TRBV29-1
CSVEGGETQYF | TGCAGCGTTGAGGGCGGGGAGACCCAGTACTTC | TRBJ2-5 | NA | NA | TRBV29-1
CSADTGSGANVLTF | TGCAGCGCTGATACAGGGTCTGGGGCCAACGTCCTGACTTTC | TRBJ2-6 | NA | few | TRBV29-1